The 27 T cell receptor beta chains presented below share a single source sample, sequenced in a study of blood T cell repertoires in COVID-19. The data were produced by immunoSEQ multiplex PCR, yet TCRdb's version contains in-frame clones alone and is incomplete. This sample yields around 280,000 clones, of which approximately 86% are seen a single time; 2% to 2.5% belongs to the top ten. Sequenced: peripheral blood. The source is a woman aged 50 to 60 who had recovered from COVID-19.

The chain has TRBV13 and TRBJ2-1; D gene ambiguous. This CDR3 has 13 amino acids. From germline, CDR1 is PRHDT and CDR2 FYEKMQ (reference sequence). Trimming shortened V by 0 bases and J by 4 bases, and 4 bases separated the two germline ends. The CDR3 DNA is TGTGCCAGCAGCTTAGGCGGGTACAATGAGCAGTTCTTC. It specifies CASSLGGYNEQFF.

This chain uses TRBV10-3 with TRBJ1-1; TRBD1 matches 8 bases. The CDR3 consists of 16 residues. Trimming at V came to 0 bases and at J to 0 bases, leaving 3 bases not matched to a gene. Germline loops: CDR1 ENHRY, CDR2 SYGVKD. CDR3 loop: CAISESTGAMNTEAFF. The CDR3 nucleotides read TGTGCCATCAGTGAGTCGACAGGGGCCATGAACACTGAAGCTTTCTTT.

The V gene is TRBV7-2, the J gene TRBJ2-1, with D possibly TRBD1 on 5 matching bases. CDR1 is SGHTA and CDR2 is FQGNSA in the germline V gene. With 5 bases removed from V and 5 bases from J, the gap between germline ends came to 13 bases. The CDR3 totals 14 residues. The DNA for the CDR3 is TGTGCCAGCAGCCGGCGGACAACCCACAATGAGCAGTTCTTC. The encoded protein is CASSRRTTHNEQFF. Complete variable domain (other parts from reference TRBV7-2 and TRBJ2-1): GAGVSQSPSNKVTEKGKDVELRCDPISGHTALYWYRQSLGQGLEFLIYFQGNSAPDKSGLPSDRFSAERTGGSVSTLTIQRTQQEDSAVYLCASSRRTTHNEQFFGPGTRLTVL.

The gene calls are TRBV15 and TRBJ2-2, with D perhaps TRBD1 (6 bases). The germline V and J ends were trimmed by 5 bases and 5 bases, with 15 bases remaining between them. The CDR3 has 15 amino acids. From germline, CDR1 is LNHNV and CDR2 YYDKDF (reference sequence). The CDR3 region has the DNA TGTGCCACCAGCGGCCCGGACAGAGTTACCGGGGAGCTGTTTTTT. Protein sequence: CATSGPDRVTGELFF. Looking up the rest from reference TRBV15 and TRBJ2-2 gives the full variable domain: DAMVIQNPRYQVTQFGKPVTLSCSQTLNHNVMYWYQQKSSQAPKLLFHYYDKDFNNEADTPDNFQSRRPNTSFCFLDIRSPGLGDTAMYLCATSGPDRVTGELFFGEGSRLTVL.

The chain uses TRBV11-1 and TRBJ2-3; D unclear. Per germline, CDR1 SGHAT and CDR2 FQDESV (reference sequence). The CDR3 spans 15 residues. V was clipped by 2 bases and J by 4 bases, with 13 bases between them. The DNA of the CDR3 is TGTGCCAGCAGCTTATGGCAGGTGGGCTCAGATACGCAGTATTTT. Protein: CASSLWQVGSDTQYF.

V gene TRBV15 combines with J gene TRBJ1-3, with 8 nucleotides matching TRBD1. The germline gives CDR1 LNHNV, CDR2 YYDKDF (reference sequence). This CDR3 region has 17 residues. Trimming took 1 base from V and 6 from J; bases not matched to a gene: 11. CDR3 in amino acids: CATSRGRDRLPINTIYF. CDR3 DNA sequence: TGTGCCACCAGCAGAGGCAGGGACAGGCTCCCAATAAACACCATATATTTT.

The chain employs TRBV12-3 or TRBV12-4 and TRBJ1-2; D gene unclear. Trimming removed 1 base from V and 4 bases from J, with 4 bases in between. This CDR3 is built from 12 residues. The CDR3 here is CASSLGAYGYTF. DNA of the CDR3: TGTGCCAGCAGTTTAGGGGCCTATGGCTACACCTTC.

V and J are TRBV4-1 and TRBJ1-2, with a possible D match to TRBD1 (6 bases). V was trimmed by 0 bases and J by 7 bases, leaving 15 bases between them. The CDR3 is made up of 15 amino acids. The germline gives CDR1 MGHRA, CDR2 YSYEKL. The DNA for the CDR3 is TGCGCCAGCAGCCAAGAAAGTTTGGGGGCCTTTGGCTACACCTTC. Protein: CASSQESLGAFGYTF.

The CDR3 bases are TGTGCCAGCAGTCAACATTACAGGGGGAGCTCCTACGAGCAGTACTTC. It is translated as CASSQHYRGSSYEQYF. This rearrangement joins TRBV6-2 or TRBV6-3 to TRBJ2-7; 8 nucleotides line up with TRBD1. V was pared by 5 bases and J by 0 bases, with 9 bases of the junction left unmatched. CDR3 length: 16 residues. Germline V gene lookup returns CDR1 MNHEY and CDR2 SVGEGT.

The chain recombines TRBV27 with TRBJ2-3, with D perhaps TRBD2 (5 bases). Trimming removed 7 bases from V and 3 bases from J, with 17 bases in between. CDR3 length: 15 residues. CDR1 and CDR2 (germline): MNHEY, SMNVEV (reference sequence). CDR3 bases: TGTGCCAGCACCGACCTGCGGGCCGGAACAGATACGCAGTATTTT. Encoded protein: CASTDLRAGTDTQYF.

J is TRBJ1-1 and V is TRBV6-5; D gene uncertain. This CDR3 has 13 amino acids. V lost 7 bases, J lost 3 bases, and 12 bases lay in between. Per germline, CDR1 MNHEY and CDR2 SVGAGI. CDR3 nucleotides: TGTGCCAGCACCCGGGAAACCCACACTGAAGCTTTCTTT. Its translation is CASTRETHTEAFF.

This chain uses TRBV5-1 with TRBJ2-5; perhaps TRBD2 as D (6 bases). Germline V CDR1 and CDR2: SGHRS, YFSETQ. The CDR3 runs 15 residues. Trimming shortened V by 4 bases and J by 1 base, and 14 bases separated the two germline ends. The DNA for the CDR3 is TGCGCCAGCAGCGAATTCCTAGCGTCCCAAGAGACCCAGTACTTC. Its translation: CASSEFLASQETQYF.

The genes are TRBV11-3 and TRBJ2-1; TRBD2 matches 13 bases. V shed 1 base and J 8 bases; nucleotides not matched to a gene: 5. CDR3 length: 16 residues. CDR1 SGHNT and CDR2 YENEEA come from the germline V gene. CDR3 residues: CASSLGLAGGKDEQFF. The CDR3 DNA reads TGTGCCAGCAGCTTAGGACTAGCGGGAGGCAAGGATGAGCAGTTCTTC.

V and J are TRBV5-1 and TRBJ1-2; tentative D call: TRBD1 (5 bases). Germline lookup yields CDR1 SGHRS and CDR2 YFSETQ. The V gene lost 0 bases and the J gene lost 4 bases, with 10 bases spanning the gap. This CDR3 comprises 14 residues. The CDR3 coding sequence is TGCGCCAGCAGCTTGGAGACAGCATCCTATGGCTACACCTTC. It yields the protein CASSLETASYGYTF. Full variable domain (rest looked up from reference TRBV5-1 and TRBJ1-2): KAGVTQTPRYLIKTRGQQVTLSCSPISGHRSVSWYQQTPGQGLQFLFEYFSETQRNKGNFPGRFSGRQFSNSRSEMNVSTLELGDSALYLCASSLETASYGYTFGSGTRLTVV.

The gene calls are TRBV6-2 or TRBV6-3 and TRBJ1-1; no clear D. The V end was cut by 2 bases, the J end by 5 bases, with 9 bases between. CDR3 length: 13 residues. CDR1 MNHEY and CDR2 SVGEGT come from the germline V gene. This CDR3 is CASSYEGWTEAFF. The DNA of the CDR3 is TGTGCCAGCAGTTACGAGGGATGGACTGAAGCTTTCTTT.

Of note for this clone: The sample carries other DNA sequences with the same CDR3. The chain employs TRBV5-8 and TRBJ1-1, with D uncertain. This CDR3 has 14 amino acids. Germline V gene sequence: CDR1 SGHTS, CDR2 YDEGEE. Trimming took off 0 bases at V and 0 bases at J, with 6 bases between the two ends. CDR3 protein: CASSLGGMNTEAFF. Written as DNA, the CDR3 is TGTGCCAGCAGCTTGGGTGGCATGAACACTGAAGCTTTCTTT. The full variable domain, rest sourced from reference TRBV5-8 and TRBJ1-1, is EAGVTQSPTHLIKTRGQQATLRCSPISGHTSVYWYQQALGLGLQFLLWYDEGEERNRGNFPPRFSGRQFPNYSSELNVNALELEDSALYLCASSLGGMNTEAFFGQGTRLTVV.

The DNA of the CDR3 is TGTGCCAGCTCACCCGGGACAGGGTGGAACTATGGCTACACCTTC. Translated, it gives CASSPGTGWNYGYTF. The chain is built from TRBV18 and TRBJ1-2, with 9 positions matching TRBD1. J was trimmed by 2 bases and V by 3 bases; bases with no gene match: 4. The CDR3 is 15 residues long. Germline V gene lookup returns CDR1 KGHSH and CDR2 LQKENI.

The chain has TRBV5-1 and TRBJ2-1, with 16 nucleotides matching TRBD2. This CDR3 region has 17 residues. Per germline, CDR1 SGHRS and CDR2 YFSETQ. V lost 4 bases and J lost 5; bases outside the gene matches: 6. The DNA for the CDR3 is TGCGCCAGCAGCCCGGGACTAGCGGGAGGGCCGAACAATGAGCAGTTCTTC. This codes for CASSPGLAGGPNNEQFF.

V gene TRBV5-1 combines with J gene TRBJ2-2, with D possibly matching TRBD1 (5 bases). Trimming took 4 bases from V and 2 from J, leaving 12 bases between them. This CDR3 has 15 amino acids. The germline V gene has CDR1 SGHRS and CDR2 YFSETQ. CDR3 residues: CASSANRFNTGELFF. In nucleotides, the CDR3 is TGCGCCAGCAGCGCCAACAGGTTTAACACCGGGGAGCTGTTTTTT.

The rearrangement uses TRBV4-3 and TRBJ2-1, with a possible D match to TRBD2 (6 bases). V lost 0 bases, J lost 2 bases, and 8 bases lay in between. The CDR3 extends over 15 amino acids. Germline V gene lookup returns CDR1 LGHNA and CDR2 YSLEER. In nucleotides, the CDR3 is TGCGCCAGCAGCCAAGATCTAGCGACCTACAATGAGCAGTTCTTC. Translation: CASSQDLATYNEQFF.

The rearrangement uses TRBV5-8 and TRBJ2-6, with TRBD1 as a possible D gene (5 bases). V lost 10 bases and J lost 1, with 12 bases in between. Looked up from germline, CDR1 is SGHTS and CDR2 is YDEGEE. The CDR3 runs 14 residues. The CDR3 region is CAEPTGSGANVLTF. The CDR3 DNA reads TGTGCCGAACCTACAGGATCTGGGGCCAACGTCCTGACTTTC. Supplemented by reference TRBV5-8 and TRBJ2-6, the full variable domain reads EAGVTQSPTHLIKTRGQQATLRCSPISGHTSVYWYQQALGLGLQFLLWYDEGEERNRGNFPPRFSGRQFPNYSSELNVNALELEDSALYLCAEPTGSGANVLTFGAGSRLTVL.

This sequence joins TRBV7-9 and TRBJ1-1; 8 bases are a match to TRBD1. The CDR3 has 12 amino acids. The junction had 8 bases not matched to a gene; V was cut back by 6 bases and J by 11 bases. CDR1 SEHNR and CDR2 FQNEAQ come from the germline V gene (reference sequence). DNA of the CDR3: TGTGCCAGCAGTCCCGACAGGGGTCTGGCTTTCTTT. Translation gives CASSPDRGLAFF.

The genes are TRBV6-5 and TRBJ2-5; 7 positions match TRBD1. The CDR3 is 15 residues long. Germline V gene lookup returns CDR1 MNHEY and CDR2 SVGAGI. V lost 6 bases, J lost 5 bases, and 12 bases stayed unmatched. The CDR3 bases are TGTGCCAGCAGCCGTGGACAGGTCAGGGGCGAGACCCAGTACTTC. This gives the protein CASSRGQVRGETQYF.

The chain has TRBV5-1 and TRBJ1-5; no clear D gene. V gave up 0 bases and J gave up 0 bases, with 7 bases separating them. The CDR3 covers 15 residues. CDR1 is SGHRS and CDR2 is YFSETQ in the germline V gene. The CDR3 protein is CASSLEPYSNQPQHF. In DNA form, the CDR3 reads TGCGCCAGCAGCTTGGAGCCTTATAGCAATCAGCCCCAGCATTTT.

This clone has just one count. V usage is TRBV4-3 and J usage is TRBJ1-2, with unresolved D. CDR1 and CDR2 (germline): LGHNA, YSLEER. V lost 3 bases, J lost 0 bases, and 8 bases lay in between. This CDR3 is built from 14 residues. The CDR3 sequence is CASSHTGANYGYTF. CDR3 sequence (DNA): TGCGCCAGCAGCCACACCGGGGCTAACTATGGCTACACCTTC.

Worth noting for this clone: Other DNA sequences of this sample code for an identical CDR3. The CDR3 here is CASSRQTGGVGTGELFF. CDR3 nucleotides: TGTGCCAGCAGCCGCCAGACAGGGGGCGTCGGCACCGGGGAGCTGTTTTTT. This chain links TRBV5-4 with TRBJ2-2, with 10 bases identical to TRBD1. This CDR3 is 17 amino acids long. V was pared by 4 bases and J by 4 bases, with 10 bases of the junction left unmatched. Germline values: CDR1 SGHNT, CDR2 YYREEE (reference sequence).

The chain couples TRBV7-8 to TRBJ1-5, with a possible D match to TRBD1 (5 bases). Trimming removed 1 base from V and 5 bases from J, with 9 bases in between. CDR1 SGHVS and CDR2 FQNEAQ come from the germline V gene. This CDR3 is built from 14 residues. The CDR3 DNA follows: TGTGCCAGCAGCTTAGGGGGAGGGGATCAGCCCCAGCATTTT. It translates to CASSLGGGDQPQHF.